These 9 T cell receptor beta chains came from one sample sequenced in a study of cytomegalovirus exposure and HLA in healthy donors. The PCR was carried out with 60 Vbeta primers and 13 Jbeta primers. Produced via immunoSEQ multiplex PCR; TCRdb's table is partial and in-frame only. The data contain about 120,000 clones, 77% of them seen just once; the ten biggest clones take up roughly 4%. The sequenced material came from PBMCs. All receptors come from a human donor in good health.

This clone has more than one count but fewer than ten. The rearrangement joins TRBV18 to TRBJ2-5, with D perhaps matching TRBD1 (5 bases). Trimming cost V 3 bases and J 3 bases, with 8 bases left between them. The CDR3 extends over 13 amino acids. The germline CDR1 and CDR2 sequences are KGHSH and LQKENI. CDR3 sequence reads: CASSPQGEETQYF. The CDR3 nucleotides are TGTGCCAGCTCACCGCAGGGTGAAGAGACCCAGTACTTC.

The chain links TRBV6-5 to TRBJ1-2, with 7 positions matching TRBD1. This CDR3 spans 15 amino acids. The germline gives CDR1 MNHEY, CDR2 SVGAGI. The V and J ends lost 0 bases and 8 bases, in that order; junction bases with no gene match: 9. DNA of the CDR3: TGTGCCAGCAGTTACTCGGACAGAGGGGGCAAAGGCTACACCTTC. The encoded protein is CASSYSDRGGKGYTF.

V is TRBV29-1 and J is TRBJ1-1; TRBD1 might be the D (6 bases). The germline gives CDR1 SQVTM, CDR2 ANQGSEA. Deletions cut 5 bases from V and 8 bases from J, with 15 bases between. The CDR3 has 12 amino acids. This CDR3 is CSVTMGGQEAFF. CDR3 nucleotide sequence: TGCAGCGTTACCATGGGGGGGCAGGAAGCTTTCTTT.

The V and J genes are TRBV6-4 and TRBJ2-2; no clear D gene. The V end was cut by 7 bases, the J end by 1 base, with 10 bases between. This CDR3 comprises 14 residues. CDR1 is MRHNA and CDR2 is SNTAGT in the germline V gene. CDR3 bases: TGTGCCAGCACCGCGGAATTGAACACCGGGGAGCTGTTTTTT. It is translated as CASTAELNTGELFF.

This sequence joins TRBV19 and TRBJ1-2; the D is unclear. V lost 9 bases and J lost 5, with 10 bases in between. Germline V gene lookup returns CDR1 LNHDA and CDR2 SQIVND (reference sequence). This CDR3 region has 11 residues. The CDR3 nucleotides are TGTGCCAGCACGGGAAGGTATGGCTACACCTTC. This encodes CASTGRYGYTF.

V gene TRBV7-9 combines with J gene TRBJ1-4; 9 bases align to TRBD1. Trimming removed 5 bases from V and 3 bases from J; junction bases left unmatched: 4. The CDR3 loop spans 15 amino acids. CDR1 SEHNR and CDR2 FQNEAQ come from the germline V gene (reference sequence). CDR3 sequence reads: CASSVRQGANEKLFF. The CDR3 nucleotides read TGTGCCAGCAGCGTGAGACAGGGGGCTAATGAAAAACTGTTTTTT.

This chain uses TRBV5-1 with TRBJ2-2; TRBD1 matches 7 bases. CDR3 length: 15 amino acids. The germline gives CDR1 SGHRS, CDR2 YFSETQ. The V and J ends lost 0 bases and 3 bases, in that order; junction bases with no gene match: 2. CDR3 in amino acids: CASSLGGTDTGELFF. CDR3 DNA sequence: TGCGCCAGCAGCTTGGGTGGGACAGACACCGGGGAGCTGTTTTTT. Filled out from reference TRBV5-1 and TRBJ2-2, the complete variable domain reads KAGVTQTPRYLIKTRGQQVTLSCSPISGHRSVSWYQQTPGQGLQFLFEYFSETQRNKGNFPGRFSGRQFSNSRSEMNVSTLELGDSALYLCASSLGGTDTGELFFGEGSRLTVL.

The chain carries TRBV15 and TRBJ2-1; no definite D call. Germline loops: CDR1 LNHNV, CDR2 YYDKDF (reference sequence). Trimming removed 3 bases from V and 5 bases from J, with 11 bases in between. CDR3 length: 14 residues. The CDR3 DNA reads as TGTGCCACCAGCAGGGTGGCCAAAGACAATGAGCAGTTCTTC. Translated, it gives CATSRVAKDNEQFF.

The count of this clone is one. The genes are TRBV28 and TRBJ1-1; D is unresolved. Germline CDR1 reads MDHEN; CDR2 reads SYDVKM. The germline V and J ends were trimmed by 6 bases and 1 base, with 3 bases remaining between them. The CDR3 runs to 11 residues. CDR3 DNA sequence: TGTGCCAGCAGCTGGAACACTGAAGCTTTCTTT. Its translation: CASSWNTEAFF.